This is a list of T cell receptor beta chains from one sample in a study of control samples from healthy donors and cancer patients. The protocol was immunoSEQ multiplex PCR, while the TCRdb copy is restricted to in-frame clones and leaves out a portion. The sample holds approximately 150,000 clones; 88% are singletons and the top ten take under 2%. The sequenced material came from blood. The source is a man between 18 and 35 years old in good health. CDR3s include the opening cysteine and the closing phenylalanine or tryptophan. The D gene is left open where the match is weak. Where a row states a size, it is once, few, many or the class of an expanded clone; other rows omit it.

cdr3_aa | cdr3_nt | v_call | clone_size | j_call | d_call
CASSKTNVGGIGSYEQYF | TGTGCCAGCAGCAAAACGAATGTTGGGGGGATCGGGTCCTACGAGCAGTACTTC | TRBV21-1 | . | TRBJ2-7 | .
CASSRGGSRGFNQPQHF | TGTGCCAGCAGCCGTGGTGGGAGCAGGGGGTTCAATCAGCCCCAGCATTTT | TRBV7-8 | . | TRBJ1-5 | TRBD1
CATAGRLNQPQHF | TGTGCCACCGCTGGGAGGCTCAATCAGCCCCAGCATTTT | TRBV19 | . | TRBJ1-5 | .
CASSLSGNYNEKLFF | TGTGCCAGCAGTTTATCCGGTAACTACAATGAAAAACTGTTTTTT | TRBV27 | once | TRBJ1-4 | .
CASSSGGSGTDTQYF | TGTGCCAGCAGCTCGGGTGGGTCAGGCACAGATACGCAGTATTTT | TRBV5-4 | . | TRBJ2-3 | .
CASSSDYEQYF | TGTGCCAGCAGTTCCGACTACGAGCAGTACTTC | TRBV12-3/TRBV12-4 | . | TRBJ2-7 | .
CASSRGGGDANYGYTF | TGTGCCAGCAGTAGGGGCGGCGGAGATGCTAACTATGGCTACACCTTC | TRBV28 | . | TRBJ1-2 | .
CASSQGGRDIQYF | TGTGCCAGCAGCCAAGGAGGGCGGGACATTCAGTACTTC | TRBV4-2 | once | TRBJ2-4 | .
CSVEKSSGNTIYF | TGCAGCGTTGAAAAGAGCTCTGGAAACACCATATATTTT | TRBV29-1 | . | TRBJ1-3 | .
CASSPNYQQGPGANVLTF | TGCGCCAGCAGCCCGAATTACCAACAGGGCCCTGGGGCCAACGTCCTGACTTTC | TRBV5-1 | . | TRBJ2-6 | .
CASSFPGAGEKLFF | TGTGCCAGCAGTTTCCCAGGGGCTGGGGAAAAACTGTTTTTT | TRBV11-2 | . | TRBJ1-4 | .
CASSTPPYEQYF | TGTGCCAGCAGCACCCCTCCCTACGAGCAGTACTTC | TRBV7-8 | . | TRBJ2-7 | .
CASSQRRTDHNEQFF | TGCGCCAGCAGCCAACGTCGGACAGACCACAATGAGCAGTTCTTC | TRBV4-1 | . | TRBJ2-1 | .
CASSFVSGTEQTQYF | TGCGCCAGCAGCTTTGTTTCCGGGACAGAACAGACCCAGTACTTC | TRBV5-1 | . | TRBJ2-5 | TRBD1
CASSSDSEQFF | TGTGCCAGCAGCTCGGACTCGGAGCAGTTCTTC | TRBV5-6 | . | TRBJ2-1 | .
CASIPPGQSGSPLHF | TGTGCCAGTATTCCTCCGGGACAGTCCGGTTCACCCCTCCACTTT | TRBV28 | . | TRBJ1-6 | TRBD1
CASSLEARRRARDTQYF | TGTGCCAGCAGCTTAGAGGCTAGGCGGAGAGCCCGAGATACGCAGTATTTT | TRBV7-2 | . | TRBJ2-3 | .
CACGAGDFNYGYTF | TGTGCCTGCGGGGCAGGGGACTTTAACTATGGCTACACCTTC | TRBV28 | once | TRBJ1-2 | .
CASSSKRGSTDTQYF | TGTGCCAGCAGCAGTAAGCGGGGGAGCACAGATACGCAGTATTTT | TRBV7-9 | . | TRBJ2-3 | TRBD2
CASSQDGGQPQHF | TGTGCCAGCAGCCAAGACGGGGGTCAGCCCCAGCATTTT | TRBV3-1/TRBV3-2 | . | TRBJ1-5 | .
CASTLWGLETQYF | TGTGCCAGCACCCTCTGGGGGTTAGAGACCCAGTACTTC | TRBV12-3/TRBV12-4 | . | TRBJ2-5 | .
CASSQDGWTRGYTF | TGCGCCAGCAGCCAAGACGGTTGGACCCGCGGCTACACCTTC | TRBV4-3 | . | TRBJ1-2 | .
CASSLSPGGNEKLFF | TGTGCCAGCAGTTTATCACCAGGGGGCAATGAAAAACTGTTTTTT | TRBV27 | . | TRBJ1-4 | TRBD1
CATSVVGGTDTQYF | TGTGCCACCAGTGTGGTGGGGGGCACAGATACGCAGTATTTT | TRBV24-1 | . | TRBJ2-3 | .
CASSLDTASGEDEQFF | TGTGCCAGCAGCTTAGATACGGCTAGCGGGGAAGACGAGCAGTTCTTC | TRBV11-2 | . | TRBJ2-1 | TRBD2
CASSDPGTYEQYF | TGTGCCAGCAGTGACCCGGGGACCTACGAGCAGTACTTC | TRBV6-1 | . | TRBJ2-7 | .
CASSAGTGAQVEGYTF | TGTGCCAGCAGTGCCGGGACAGGCGCCCAAGTTGAGGGCTACACCTTC | TRBV5-6 | . | TRBJ1-2 | TRBD1
CASSSRRETQYF | TGTGCCAGCAGCTCGCGGAGAGAGACCCAGTACTTC | TRBV7-2 | . | TRBJ2-5 | .
CASSAAGGGAGYGYTF | TGTGCCAGCAGCGCCGCGGGGGGGGGTGCGGGCTATGGCTACACCTTC | TRBV5-4 | few | TRBJ1-2 | .
CASSLLQGQMHSYEQYF | TGTGCCAGCAGCTTACTCCAGGGTCAGATGCACTCCTACGAGCAGTACTTC | TRBV7-8 | . | TRBJ2-7 | .
CASSPEGDYYGYTF | TGTGCCAGCTCACCAGAGGGCGACTACTATGGCTACACCTTC | TRBV18 | . | TRBJ1-2 | .
CASSQGTGIAGELFF | TGTGCCAGCAGCCAGGGGACGGGAATCGCCGGGGAGCTGTTTTTT | TRBV3-1/TRBV3-2 | . | TRBJ2-2 | .
CASSMLGVTGANVLTF | TGTGCCAGCAGCATGCTTGGGGTAACTGGGGCCAACGTCCTGACTTTC | TRBV28 | . | TRBJ2-6 | .
CASSTRGPYEQYF | TGTGCCAGCAGTACCAGGGGGCCCTACGAGCAGTACTTC | TRBV6-5 | . | TRBJ2-7 | TRBD1
CASSDTSTGELFF | TGTGCCAGCAGTGACACTAGCACCGGGGAGCTGTTTTTT | TRBV6-4 | . | TRBJ2-2 | .
CASSLPPGQETQYF | TGTGCCAGCAGCTTGCCCCCAGGGCAAGAGACCCAGTACTTC | TRBV5-6 | . | TRBJ2-5 | .
CASSLKNRTDRGSQPQHF | TGTGCCAGCAGCTTAAAGAATCGGACTGACAGGGGATCTCAGCCCCAGCATTTT | TRBV7-2 | . | TRBJ1-5 | TRBD1
CASSRDRALNTEAFF | TGTGCCAGTAGCAGGGACAGGGCCTTGAACACTGAAGCTTTCTTT | TRBV19 | few | TRBJ1-1 | TRBD1
CASSPRQSVGETQYF | TGTGCCAGCTCACCGAGACAGAGTGTGGGCGAGACCCAGTACTTC | TRBV18 | . | TRBJ2-5 | .
CASSLVAGYEQYF | TGTGCCAGCAGCTTGGTGGCAGGGTACGAGCAGTACTTC | TRBV5-5 | . | TRBJ2-7 | .
CASSFGAGSYEQYF | TGTGCCAGCAGTTTCGGGGCAGGTTCCTACGAGCAGTACTTC | TRBV27 | . | TRBJ2-7 | .
CASSDRTSRETQYF | TGTGCCAGCAGTGACCGGACTAGCCGTGAGACCCAGTACTTC | TRBV6-1 | . | TRBJ2-5 | TRBD2
CASSLQGGLDTEAFF | TGTGCCAGTAGCCTCCAAGGGGGGTTGGACACTGAAGCTTTCTTT | TRBV19 | . | TRBJ1-1 | .
CASSEGAAAETQYF | TGTGCCAGCAGCGAAGGGGCAGCGGCAGAGACCCAGTACTTC | TRBV7-3 | . | TRBJ2-5 | .
CASSLRGVYEQYF | TGTGCCAGCAGCTTAAGGGGCGTCTACGAGCAGTACTTC | TRBV7-2 | . | TRBJ2-7 | .
CASSFRGQVRNAEAFF | TGTGCCAGCAGCTTTCGGGGACAGGTACGGAACGCTGAAGCTTTCTTT | TRBV7-9 | . | TRBJ1-1 | TRBD1
CASNGLHNEQFF | TGTGCCAGCAACGGACTACACAATGAGCAGTTCTTC | TRBV28 | once | TRBJ2-1 | .